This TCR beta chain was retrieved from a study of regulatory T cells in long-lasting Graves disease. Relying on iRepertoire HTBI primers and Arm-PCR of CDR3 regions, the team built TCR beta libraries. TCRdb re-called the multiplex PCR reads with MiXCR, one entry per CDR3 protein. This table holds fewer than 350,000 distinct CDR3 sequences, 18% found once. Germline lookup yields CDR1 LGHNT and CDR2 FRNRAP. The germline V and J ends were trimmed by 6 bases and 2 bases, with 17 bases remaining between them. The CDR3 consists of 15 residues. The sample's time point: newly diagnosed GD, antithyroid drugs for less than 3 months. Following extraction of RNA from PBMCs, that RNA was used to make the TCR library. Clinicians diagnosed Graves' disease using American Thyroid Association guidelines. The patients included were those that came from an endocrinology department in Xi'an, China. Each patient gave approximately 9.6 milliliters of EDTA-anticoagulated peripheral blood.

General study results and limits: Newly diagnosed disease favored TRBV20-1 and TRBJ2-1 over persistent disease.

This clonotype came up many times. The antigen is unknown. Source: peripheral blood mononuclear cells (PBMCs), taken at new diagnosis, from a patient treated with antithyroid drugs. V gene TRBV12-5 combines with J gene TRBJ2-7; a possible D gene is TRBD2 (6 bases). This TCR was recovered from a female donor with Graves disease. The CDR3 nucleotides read TGTGCTAGTGGCCCCGGGGGAGCGGACCCCTACGAGCAGTACTTC. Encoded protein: CASGPGGADPYEQYF.